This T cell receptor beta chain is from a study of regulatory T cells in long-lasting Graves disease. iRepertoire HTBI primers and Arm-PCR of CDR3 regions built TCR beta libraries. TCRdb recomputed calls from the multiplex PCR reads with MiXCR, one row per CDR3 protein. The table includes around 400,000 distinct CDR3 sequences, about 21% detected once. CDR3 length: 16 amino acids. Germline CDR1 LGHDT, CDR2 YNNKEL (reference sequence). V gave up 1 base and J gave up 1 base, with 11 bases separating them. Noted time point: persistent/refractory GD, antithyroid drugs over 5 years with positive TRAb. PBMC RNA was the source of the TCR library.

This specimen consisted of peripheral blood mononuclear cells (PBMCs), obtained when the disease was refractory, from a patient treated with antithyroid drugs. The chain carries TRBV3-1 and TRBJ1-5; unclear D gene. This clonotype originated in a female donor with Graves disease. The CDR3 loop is CASSQGVVGSNQPQHF. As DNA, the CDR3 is TGTGCCAGCAGCCAAGGCGTAGTCGGAAGCAATCAGCCCCAGCATTTT.